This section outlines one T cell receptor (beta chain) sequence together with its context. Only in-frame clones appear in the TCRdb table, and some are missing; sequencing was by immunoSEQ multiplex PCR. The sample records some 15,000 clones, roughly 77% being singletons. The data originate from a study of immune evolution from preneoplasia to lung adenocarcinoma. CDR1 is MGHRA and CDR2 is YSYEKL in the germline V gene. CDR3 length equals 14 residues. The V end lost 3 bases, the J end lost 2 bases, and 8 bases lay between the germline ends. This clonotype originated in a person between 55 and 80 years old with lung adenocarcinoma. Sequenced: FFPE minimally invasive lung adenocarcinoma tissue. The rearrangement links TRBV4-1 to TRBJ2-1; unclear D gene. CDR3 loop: CASSQTDTYNEQFF. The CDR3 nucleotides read TGCGCCAGCAGCCAGACCGACACCTACAATGAGCAGTTCTTC.